This T cell receptor beta chain was recorded in a study of regulatory and conventional T cells in RAG deficiency. Profiled with immunoSEQ multiplex PCR; TCRdb holds only in-frame clones, not every one. This table has more than 20,000 clones, 85% to 95% appearing once. The sorted conventional CD4+ T cells were CD25-low and CD127-high, with genomic DNA sequenced. Study-wide points: RAG-deficient patients showed markedly lower Shannon entropy and higher Simpson indices than control T-cell subsets. Compared with controls, unique Treg TCR beta sequences dropped roughly 100-fold in Omenn syndrome and CID/AS.

Germline V gene lookup returns CDR1 SGHRS and CDR2 YFSETQ. CDR3 length equals 14 residues. Trimming shortened V by 1 base and J by 6 bases, and 11 bases separated the two germline ends. Of note for this clone: Its antigen is currently unknown.

This sample was shared with a second study, whose subject was regulatory T cells. From that study: The primer mix had 52 TRBV and 13 TRBJ primers. Patient repertoires had restricted TRB V-J pairs and skewed V and J usage, most in Tregs.

The chain carries TRBV5-1 and TRBJ2-1; TRBD1 might be the D (6 bases). The source material was CD4+ T cells sorted from blood. The clonotype comes from a human donor in good health. Here the CDR3 DNA reads TGCGCCAGCAGCTTGTCGTCGGACAGCAATGAGCAGTTCTTC. Protein: CASSLSSDSNEQFF.